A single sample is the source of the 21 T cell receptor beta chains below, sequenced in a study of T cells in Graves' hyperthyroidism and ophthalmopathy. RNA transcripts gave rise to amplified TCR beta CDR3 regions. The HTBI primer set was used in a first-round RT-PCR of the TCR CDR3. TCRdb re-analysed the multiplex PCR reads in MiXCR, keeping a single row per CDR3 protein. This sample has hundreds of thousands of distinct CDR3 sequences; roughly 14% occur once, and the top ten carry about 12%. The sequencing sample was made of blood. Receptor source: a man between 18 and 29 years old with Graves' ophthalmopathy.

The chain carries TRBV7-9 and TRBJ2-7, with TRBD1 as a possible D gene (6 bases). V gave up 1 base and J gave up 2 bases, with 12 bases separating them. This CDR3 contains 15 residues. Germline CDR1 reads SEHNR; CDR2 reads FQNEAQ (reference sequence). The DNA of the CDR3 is TGTGCCAGCAGCTTAGGGGGGACAAACACCTACGAGCAGTACTTC. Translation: CASSLGGTNTYEQYF.

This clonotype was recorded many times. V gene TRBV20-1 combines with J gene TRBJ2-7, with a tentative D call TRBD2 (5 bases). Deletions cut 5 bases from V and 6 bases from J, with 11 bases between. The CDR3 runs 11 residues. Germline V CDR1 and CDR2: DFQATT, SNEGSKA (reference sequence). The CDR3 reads CSAPDYGEQYF. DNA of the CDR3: TGCAGTGCTCCCGACTACGGCGAGCAGTACTTC.

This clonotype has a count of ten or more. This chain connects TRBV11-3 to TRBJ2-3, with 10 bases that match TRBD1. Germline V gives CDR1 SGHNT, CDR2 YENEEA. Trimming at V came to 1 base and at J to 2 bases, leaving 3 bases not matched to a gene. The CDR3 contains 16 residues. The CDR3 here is CASSLGDRGYTDTQYF. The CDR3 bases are TGTGCCAGCAGCTTAGGGGACAGGGGTTACACAGATACGCAGTATTTT.

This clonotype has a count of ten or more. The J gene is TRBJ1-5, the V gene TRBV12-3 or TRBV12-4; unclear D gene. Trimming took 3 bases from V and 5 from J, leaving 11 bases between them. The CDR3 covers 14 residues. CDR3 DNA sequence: TGTGCCAGCAGTTTCTCAAGTCTGTATCAGCCCCAGCATTTT. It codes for CASSFSSLYQPQHF.

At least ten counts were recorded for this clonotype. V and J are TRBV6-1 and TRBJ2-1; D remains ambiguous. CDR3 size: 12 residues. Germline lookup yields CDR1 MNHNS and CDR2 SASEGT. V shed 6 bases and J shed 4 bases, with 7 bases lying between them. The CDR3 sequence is CASRAVYNEQFF. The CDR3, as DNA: TGTGCCAGCAGGGCAGTTTACAATGAGCAGTTCTTC.

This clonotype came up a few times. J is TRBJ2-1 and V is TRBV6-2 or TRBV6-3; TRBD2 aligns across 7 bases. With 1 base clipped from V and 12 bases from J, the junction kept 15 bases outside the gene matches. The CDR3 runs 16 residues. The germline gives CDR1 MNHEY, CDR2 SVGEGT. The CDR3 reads CASSYWGGAGPQGQFF. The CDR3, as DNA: TGTGCCAGCAGTTACTGGGGGGGAGCGGGCCCTCAAGGGCAGTTCTTC.

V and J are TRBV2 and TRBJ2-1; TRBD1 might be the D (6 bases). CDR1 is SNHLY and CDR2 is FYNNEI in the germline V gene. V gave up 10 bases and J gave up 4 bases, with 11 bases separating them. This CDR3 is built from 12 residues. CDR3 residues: CANTDRYNEQFF. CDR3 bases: TGTGCCAATACGGACAGATACAATGAGCAGTTCTTC.

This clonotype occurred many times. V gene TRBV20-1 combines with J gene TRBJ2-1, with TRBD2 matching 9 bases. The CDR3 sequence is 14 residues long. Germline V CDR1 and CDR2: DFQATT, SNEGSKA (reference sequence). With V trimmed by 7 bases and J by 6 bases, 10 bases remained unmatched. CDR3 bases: TGCAGTGTTCAAATAGCGGGAGTGGCCAATGAGCAGTTCTTC. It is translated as CSVQIAGVANEQFF.

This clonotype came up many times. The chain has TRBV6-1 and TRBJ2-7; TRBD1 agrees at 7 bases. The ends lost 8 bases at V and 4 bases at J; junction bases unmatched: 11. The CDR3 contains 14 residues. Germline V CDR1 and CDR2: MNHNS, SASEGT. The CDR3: CASWNGQEIYEQYF. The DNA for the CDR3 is TGTGCCAGCTGGAACGGACAGGAGATTTACGAGCAGTACTTC.

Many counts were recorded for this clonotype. CDR3 coding DNA: TGTGCCAGCAGTCCGACAGGGAAGGTCGAACCCCAGCATTTT. This translates into CASSPTGKVEPQHF. The chain is built from TRBV12-3 or TRBV12-4 and TRBJ1-5; 7 positions match TRBD1. The CDR3 totals 14 residues. V trimming: 5 bases; J trimming: 10 bases; junction bases outside the gene matches: 11.

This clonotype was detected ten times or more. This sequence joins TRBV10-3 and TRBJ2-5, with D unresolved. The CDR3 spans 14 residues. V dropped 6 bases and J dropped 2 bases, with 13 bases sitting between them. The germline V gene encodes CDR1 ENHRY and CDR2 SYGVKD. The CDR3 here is CAISLDRTQETQYF. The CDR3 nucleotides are TGTGCCATCAGCCTGGACCGCACACAAGAGACCCAGTACTTC.

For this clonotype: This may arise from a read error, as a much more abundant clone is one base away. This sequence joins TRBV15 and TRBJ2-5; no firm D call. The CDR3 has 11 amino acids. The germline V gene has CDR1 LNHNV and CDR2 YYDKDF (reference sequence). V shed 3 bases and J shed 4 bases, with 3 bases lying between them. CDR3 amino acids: CATSSSETQYF. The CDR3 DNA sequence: TGTGCCACCAGCAGCTCAGAGACCCAGTACTTC.

The CDR3 is CSARQGFPGELFF. The CDR3 nucleotides are TGCAGTGCTAGGCAGGGGTTTCCCGGGGAGCTGTTTTTT. V gene TRBV20-1 combines with J gene TRBJ2-2; weak D call: TRBD1 (6 bases). The V gene's germline CDR1 is DFQATT and CDR2 SNEGSKA (reference sequence). V dropped 3 bases and J dropped 6 bases, with 11 bases sitting between them. There are 13 residues in the CDR3.

The CDR3 nucleotides read TGCGCCAGCAGTGAGCTTAGCGGGGCCGTTAAGTTCTTC. This encodes CASSELSGAVKFF. The rearrangement joins TRBV10-1 to TRBJ2-1; 8 bases map to TRBD2. The CDR3 consists of 13 residues. Per the germline V gene, CDR1 is WNHNN and CDR2 is SYGVQD (reference sequence). With V trimmed by 2 bases and J by 14 bases, 8 bases remained unmatched.

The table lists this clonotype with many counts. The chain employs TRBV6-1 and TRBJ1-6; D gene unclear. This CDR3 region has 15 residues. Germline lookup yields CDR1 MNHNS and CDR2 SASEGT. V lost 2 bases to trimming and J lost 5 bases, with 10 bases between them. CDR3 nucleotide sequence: TGTGCCAGCAGTGAATCGCCGGGAAATAATTCACCCCTCCACTTT. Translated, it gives CASSESPGNNSPLHF.

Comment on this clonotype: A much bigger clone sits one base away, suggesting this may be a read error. The CDR3 DNA reads TGCAGCGTTGAGGGGAGTGGCTACACCTTC. This gives the protein CSVEGSGYTF. This chain uses TRBV29-1 with TRBJ1-2; no clear D. The CDR3 has 10 residues. The V and J ends lost 3 bases and 7 bases respectively, with 6 bases between them. Germline CDR1 reads SQVTM; CDR2 reads ANQGSEA.

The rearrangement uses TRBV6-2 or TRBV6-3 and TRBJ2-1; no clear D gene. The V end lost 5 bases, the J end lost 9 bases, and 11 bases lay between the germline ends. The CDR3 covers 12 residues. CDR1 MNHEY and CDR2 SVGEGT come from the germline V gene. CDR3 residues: CASSPAAIEQFF. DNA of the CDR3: TGTGCCAGCAGTCCGGCAGCTATTGAGCAGTTCTTC.

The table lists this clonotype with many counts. The CDR3 sequence is CASWGQGQETQYF. The CDR3 nucleotides read TGTGCCAGCTGGGGACAGGGCCAAGAGACCCAGTACTTC. The chain recombines TRBV2 with TRBJ2-5; 9 bases agree with TRBD1. V gave up 8 bases and J gave up 1 base; unmatched junction bases: 2. The CDR3 is 13 amino acids. Looked up from germline, CDR1 is SNHLY and CDR2 is FYNNEI.

CDR3 in amino acids: CASSATVPPYEQYF. For the CDR3, the DNA is TGTGCCAGCAGTGCGACAGTCCCTCCCTACGAGCAGTACTTC. V is TRBV27 and J is TRBJ2-7, with D tentatively TRBD1 (5 bases). CDR3 length: 14 residues. The germline CDR1 and CDR2 sequences are MNHEY and SMNVEV (reference sequence). V was shortened by 5 bases and J by 2 bases, with 13 bases between the two germline ends.

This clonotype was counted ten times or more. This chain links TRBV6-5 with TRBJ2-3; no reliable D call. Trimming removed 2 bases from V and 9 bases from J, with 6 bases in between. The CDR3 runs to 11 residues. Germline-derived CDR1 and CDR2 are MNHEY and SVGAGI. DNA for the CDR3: TGTGCCAGCAGTTACGGTTCAACGCAGTATTTT. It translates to CASSYGSTQYF.

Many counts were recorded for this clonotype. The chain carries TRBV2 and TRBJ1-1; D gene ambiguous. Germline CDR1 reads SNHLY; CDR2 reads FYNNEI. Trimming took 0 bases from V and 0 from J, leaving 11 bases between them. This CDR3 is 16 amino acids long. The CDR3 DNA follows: TGTGCCAGCAGTGAAGCAGGGCCTCACATGAACACTGAAGCTTTCTTT. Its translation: CASSEAGPHMNTEAFF.